This TCR beta chain was retrieved from a study of CD8+CD57+ T cells in acquired aplastic anemia. For the study at large: DNA from sorted CD4+ and CD8+ cells averaged 3.2 ug.

Per germline, CDR1 SGHTA and CDR2 FQGNSA. The CDR3 sequence is 13 residues long. Trimming removed 3 bases at V and 6 bases at J, with 9 bases between. This clonotype was detected only a few times. The antigen remains undetermined. Study results and caveats: Common to patients and controls were 25 to 30 CD8+ CDR3 sequences.

Both TCR beta VDJ combination and CDR3 sequence profiling were carried out. Genomic DNA was the template for this profiling. TCRdb reanalysed the reads using MiXCR and keeps one entry per CDR3 protein. The sample holds about 180,000 distinct CDR3 sequences; approximately 46% are singletons and the top ten take under 3.5%. The sequenced sample consisted of sorted CD4+, CD8+, or CD8+CD57+ T cells (not recorded which) from PBMCs. This clonotype was obtained from a human donor in good health. The chain joins TRBV7-2 to TRBJ2-1; D is uncertain. Here the CDR3 DNA reads TGTGCCAGCAGCTTTCAGCGAATCAATGAGCAGTTCTTC. Its protein is CASSFQRINEQFF.